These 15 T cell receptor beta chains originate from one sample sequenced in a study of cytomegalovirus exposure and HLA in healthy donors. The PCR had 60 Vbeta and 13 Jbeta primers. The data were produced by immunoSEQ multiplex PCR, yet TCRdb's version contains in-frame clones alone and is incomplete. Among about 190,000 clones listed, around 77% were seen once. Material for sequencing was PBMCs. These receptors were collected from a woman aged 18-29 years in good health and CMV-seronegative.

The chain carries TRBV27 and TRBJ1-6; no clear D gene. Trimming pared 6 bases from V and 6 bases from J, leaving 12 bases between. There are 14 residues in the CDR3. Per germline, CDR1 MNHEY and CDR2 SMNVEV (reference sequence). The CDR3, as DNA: TGTGCCAGCAGCCTTGGACTTACTAATTCACCCCTCCACTTT. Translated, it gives CASSLGLTNSPLHF.

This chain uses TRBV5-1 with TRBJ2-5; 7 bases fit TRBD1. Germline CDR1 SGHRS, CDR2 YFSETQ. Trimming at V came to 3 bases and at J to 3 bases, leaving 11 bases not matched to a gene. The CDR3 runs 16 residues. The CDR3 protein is CASSSDPRDRKETQYF. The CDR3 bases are TGCGCCAGCAGCTCGGACCCCCGGGACAGAAAAGAGACCCAGTACTTC.

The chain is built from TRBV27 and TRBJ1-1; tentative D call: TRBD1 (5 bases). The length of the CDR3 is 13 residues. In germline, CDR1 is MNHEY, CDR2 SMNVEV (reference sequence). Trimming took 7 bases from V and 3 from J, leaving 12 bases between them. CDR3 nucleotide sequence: TGTGCCAGCAAAGGTGGGGCGGACACTGAAGCTTTCTTT. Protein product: CASKGGADTEAFF.

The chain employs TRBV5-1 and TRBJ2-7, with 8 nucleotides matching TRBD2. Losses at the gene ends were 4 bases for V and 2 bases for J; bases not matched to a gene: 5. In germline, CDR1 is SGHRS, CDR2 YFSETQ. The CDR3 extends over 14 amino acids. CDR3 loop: CASSPGGVPYEQYF. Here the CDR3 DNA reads TGCGCCAGCAGCCCCGGGGGGGTACCCTACGAGCAGTACTTC.

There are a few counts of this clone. CDR3 region: CSAGPGTGNYGYTF. In DNA form, the CDR3 reads TGCAGCGCCGGTCCCGGGACAGGGAACTATGGCTACACCTTC. The chain is built from TRBV29-1 and TRBJ1-2; 9 nucleotides line up with TRBD1. This CDR3 comprises 14 residues. The V gene's germline CDR1 is SQVTM and CDR2 ANQGSEA. The V gene end was trimmed by 7 bases and the J gene end by 2 bases; junction bases not matched to a gene: 8.

In nucleotides, the CDR3 is TGTGCCAGCAGTCTGACAGACTCCTACGAGCAGTACTTC. It is translated as CASSLTDSYEQYF. The gene calls are TRBV27 and TRBJ2-7, with a possible D match to TRBD1 (5 bases). Trimming shortened V by 5 bases and J by 0 bases, and 8 bases separated the two germline ends. Germline V gives CDR1 MNHEY, CDR2 SMNVEV (reference sequence). CDR3 size: 13 residues.

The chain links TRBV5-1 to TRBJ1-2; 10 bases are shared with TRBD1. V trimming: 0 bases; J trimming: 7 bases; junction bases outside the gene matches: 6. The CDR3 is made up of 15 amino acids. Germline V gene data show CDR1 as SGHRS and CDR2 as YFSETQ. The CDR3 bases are TGCGCCAGCAGCTTGGGGCGACAGGGGGCAGGTGGCTACACCTTC. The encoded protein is CASSLGRQGAGGYTF. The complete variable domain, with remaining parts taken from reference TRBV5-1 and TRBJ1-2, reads KAGVTQTPRYLIKTRGQQVTLSCSPISGHRSVSWYQQTPGQGLQFLFEYFSETQRNKGNFPGRFSGRQFSNSRSEMNVSTLELGDSALYLCASSLGRQGAGGYTFGSGTRLTVV.

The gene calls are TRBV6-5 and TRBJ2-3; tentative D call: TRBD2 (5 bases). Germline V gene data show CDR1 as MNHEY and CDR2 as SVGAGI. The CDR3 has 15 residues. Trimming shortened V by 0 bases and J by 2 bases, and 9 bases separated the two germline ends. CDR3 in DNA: TGTGCCAGCAGTTACTCGCTAGCCTCCACAGATACGCAGTATTTT. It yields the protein CASSYSLASTDTQYF.

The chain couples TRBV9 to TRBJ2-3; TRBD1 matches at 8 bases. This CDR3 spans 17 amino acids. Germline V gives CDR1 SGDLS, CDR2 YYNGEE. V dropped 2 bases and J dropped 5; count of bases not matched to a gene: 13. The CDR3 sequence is CASSVDPAQGAGDTQYF. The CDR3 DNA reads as TGTGCCAGCAGCGTTGACCCCGCGCAGGGGGCTGGAGATACGCAGTATTTT. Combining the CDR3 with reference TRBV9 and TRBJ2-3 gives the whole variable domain DSGVTQTPKHLITATGQRVTLRCSPRSGDLSVYWYQQSLDQGLQFLIQYYNGEERAKGNILERFSAQQFPDLHSELNLSSLELGDSALYFCASSVDPAQGAGDTQYFGPGTRLTVL.

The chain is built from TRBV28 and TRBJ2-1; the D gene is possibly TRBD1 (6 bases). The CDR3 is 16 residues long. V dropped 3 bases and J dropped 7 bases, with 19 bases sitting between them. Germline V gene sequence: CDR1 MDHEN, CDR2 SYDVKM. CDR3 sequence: CASSFLPSRGVNEQFF. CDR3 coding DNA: TGTGCCAGCAGTTTCCTCCCTAGCAGGGGAGTGAATGAGCAGTTCTTC. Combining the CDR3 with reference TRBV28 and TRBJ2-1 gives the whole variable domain DVKVTQSSRYLVKRTGEKVFLECVQDMDHENMFWYRQDPGLGLRLIYFSYDVKMKEKGDIPEGYSVSREKKERFSLILESASTNQTSMYLCASSFLPSRGVNEQFFGPGTRLTVL.

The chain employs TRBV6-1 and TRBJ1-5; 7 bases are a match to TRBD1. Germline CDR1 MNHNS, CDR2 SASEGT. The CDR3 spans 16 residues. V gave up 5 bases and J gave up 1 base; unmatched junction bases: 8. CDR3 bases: TGTGCCAGCAGTCAAGAGGGACAGTTGAGCAATCAGCCCCAGCATTTT. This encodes CASSQEGQLSNQPQHF.

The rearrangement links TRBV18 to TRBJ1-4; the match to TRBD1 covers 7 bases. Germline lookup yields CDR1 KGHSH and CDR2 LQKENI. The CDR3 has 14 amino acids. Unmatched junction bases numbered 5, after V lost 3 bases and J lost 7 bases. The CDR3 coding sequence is TGTGCCAGCTCACCCAGGGGGGTGGGTGAAAAACTGTTTTTT. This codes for CASSPRGVGEKLFF. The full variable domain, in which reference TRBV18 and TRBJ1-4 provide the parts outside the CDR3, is NAGVMQNPRHLVRRRGQEARLRCSPMKGHSHVYWYRQLPEEGLKFMVYLQKENIIDESGMPKERFSAEFPKEGPSILRIQQVVRGDSAAYFCASSPRGVGEKLFFGSGTQLSVL.

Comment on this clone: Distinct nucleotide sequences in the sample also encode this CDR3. As DNA, the CDR3 is TGTGCCAGCTCACCAGGTCAGGCTGGCACAGATACGCAGTATTTT. It is translated as CASSPGQAGTDTQYF. This rearrangement joins TRBV18 to TRBJ2-3; no reliable D call. The ends were cut back, 2 bases at V and 1 base at J, with 10 bases in the middle. This CDR3 is 15 amino acids long. Looked up from germline, CDR1 is KGHSH and CDR2 is LQKENI.

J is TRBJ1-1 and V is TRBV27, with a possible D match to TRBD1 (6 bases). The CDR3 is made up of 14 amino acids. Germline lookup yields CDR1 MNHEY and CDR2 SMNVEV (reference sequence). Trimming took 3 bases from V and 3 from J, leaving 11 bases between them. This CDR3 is CASSFGRGYTEAFF. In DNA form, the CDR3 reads TGTGCCAGCAGTTTTGGAAGGGGGTACACTGAAGCTTTCTTT.

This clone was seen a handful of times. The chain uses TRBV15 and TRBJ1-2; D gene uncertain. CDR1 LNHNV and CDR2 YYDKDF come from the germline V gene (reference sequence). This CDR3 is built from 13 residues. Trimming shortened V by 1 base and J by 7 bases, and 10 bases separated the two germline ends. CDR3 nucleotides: TGTGCCACCAGCAGAGCGGTGTCGGGTGGCTACACCTTC. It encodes CATSRAVSGGYTF.